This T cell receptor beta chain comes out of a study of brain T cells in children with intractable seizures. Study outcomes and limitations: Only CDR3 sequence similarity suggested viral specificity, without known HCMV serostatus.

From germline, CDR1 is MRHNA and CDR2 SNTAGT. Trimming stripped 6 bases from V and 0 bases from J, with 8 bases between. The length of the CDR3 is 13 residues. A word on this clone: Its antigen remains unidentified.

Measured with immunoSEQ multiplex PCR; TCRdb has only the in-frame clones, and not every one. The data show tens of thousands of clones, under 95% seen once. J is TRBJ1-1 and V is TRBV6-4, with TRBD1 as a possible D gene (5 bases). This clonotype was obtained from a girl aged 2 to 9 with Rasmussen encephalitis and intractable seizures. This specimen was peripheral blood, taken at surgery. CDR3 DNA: TGTGCCAGCAGAGGACACTTGAACACTGAAGCTTTCTTT. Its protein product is CASRGHLNTEAFF.